In this sample, the clone carrying this TCR beta chain turned up a few times. Its antigen remains unknown. The data were taken from a study of blood T cells in healthy people across ages. Study background: About one barcoded beta molecule per two T cells was the capture yield of template switching. Overall study results and limits: Strongly correlated with naive T cell percentage was TCR beta diversity.

The total RNA that was extracted per sample amounted to at least 5.5 micrograms. Losses at the gene ends were 2 bases for V and 5 bases for J; bases not matched to a gene: 4. CDR1 and CDR2 from the germline V gene are SGHTA and FQGTGA. The CDR3 consists of 17 residues. PCR was performed a second time for roughly 7 to 12 cycles using a sample-barcoded 5' primer and a J-beta primer mix. Sequencing yielded, for each sample, at least 3 million paired-end reads carrying CDR3. Each CDR3 protein gets one entry after TCRdb re-called the 5' RACE reads with MiXCR. Of about 1.1 million distinct CDR3 sequences listed, 35% to 40% were seen once; the top ten hold around 13%.

The chain recombines TRBV7-3 with TRBJ2-3, with TRBD2 matching over 16 bases. The sequenced sample was blood. The sequence came from a man aged 18 to 29 in good health. CDR3 sequence (DNA): TGTGCCAGCAGCTTAGGGACTAGCGGGGGGGTCGGAGATACGCAGTATTTT. This sequence encodes CASSLGTSGGVGDTQYF.